This T cell receptor (beta chain) is drawn from a study of blood T cell repertoires in COVID-19. Generated by immunoSEQ multiplex PCR, the TCRdb table keeps only in-frame clones and is missing some. The sample lists 400,000 to 550,000 clones, approximately 90% occurring once. CDR3 length: 16 residues. Trimming removed 0 bases from V and 4 bases from J, with 19 bases in between. CDR1 GTSNPN and CDR2 SVGIG come from the germline V gene (reference sequence). V and J are TRBV30 and TRBJ2-7; D perhaps matches TRBD2 (6 bases). This receptor was taken from a woman aged 25 to 45 with acute or convalescent COVID-19. The sequenced sample consisted of peripheral blood. CDR3 protein: CAWSVGIVGSGYEQYF. Written as DNA, the CDR3 is TGTGCCTGGAGTGTAGGTATAGTTGGTAGCGGTTACGAGCAGTACTTC.